The subject of this entry is one TCR beta chain. This entry is derived from a study of blood T cell repertoires in COVID-19. Study-level information: COVID-19 samples, acute and convalescent, were from the United States, Italy and Spain.

Here immunoSEQ multiplex PCR was the method, and the copy in TCRdb shows in-frame clones only, minus some. This table has 200,000 or so clones, roughly 92% appearing once. During active infection, Seattle patients enrolled and were then monitored through disease. V lost 0 bases and J lost 2, with 14 bases in between. CDR1 SGHNT and CDR2 YYREEE come from the germline V gene (reference sequence). The CDR3 covers 16 residues. Material: peripheral blood. The J gene is TRBJ1-1, the V gene TRBV5-4, with D possibly matching TRBD1 (5 bases). The clonotype originates from a man in his 60s with COVID-19, enrolled during active disease. The CDR3 DNA sequence: TGTGCCAGCAGCTTGGTGTTGGGGGGTGGCAACACTGAAGCTTTCTTT. As protein: CASSLVLGGGNTEAFF.